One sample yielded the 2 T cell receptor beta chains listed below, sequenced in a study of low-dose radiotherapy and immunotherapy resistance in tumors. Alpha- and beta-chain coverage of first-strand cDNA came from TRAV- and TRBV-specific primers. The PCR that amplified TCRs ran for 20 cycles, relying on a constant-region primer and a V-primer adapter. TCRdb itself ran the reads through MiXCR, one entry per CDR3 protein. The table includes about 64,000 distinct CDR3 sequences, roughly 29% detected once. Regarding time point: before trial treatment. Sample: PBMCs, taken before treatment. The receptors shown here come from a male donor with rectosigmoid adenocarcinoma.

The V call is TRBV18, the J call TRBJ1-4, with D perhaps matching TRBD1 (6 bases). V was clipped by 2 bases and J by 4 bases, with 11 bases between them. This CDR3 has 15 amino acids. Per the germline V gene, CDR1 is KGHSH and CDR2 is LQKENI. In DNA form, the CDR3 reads TGTGCCAGCTCACCAAGACAGGAGATTAATGAAAAACTGTTTTTT. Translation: CASSPRQEINEKLFF.

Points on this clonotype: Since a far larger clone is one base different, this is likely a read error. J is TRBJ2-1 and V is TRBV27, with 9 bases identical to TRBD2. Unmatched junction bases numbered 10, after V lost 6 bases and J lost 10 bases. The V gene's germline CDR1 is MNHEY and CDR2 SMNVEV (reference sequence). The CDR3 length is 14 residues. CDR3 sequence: CASSQGTSPGEQFF. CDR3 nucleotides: TGTGCCAGCAGCCAAGGGACTAGCCCGGGGGAGCAGTTCTTC.